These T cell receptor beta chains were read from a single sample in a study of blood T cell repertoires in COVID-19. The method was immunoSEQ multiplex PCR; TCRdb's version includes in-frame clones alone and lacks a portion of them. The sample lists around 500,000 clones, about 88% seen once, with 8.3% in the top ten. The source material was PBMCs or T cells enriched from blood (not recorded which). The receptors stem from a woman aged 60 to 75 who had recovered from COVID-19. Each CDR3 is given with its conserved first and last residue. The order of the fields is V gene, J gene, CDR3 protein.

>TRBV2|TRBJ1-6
CASGQGWGNSPLHF
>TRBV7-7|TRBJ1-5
CASSPDRDPLGSNQPQHF
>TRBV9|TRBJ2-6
CASSKTGTGANVLTF
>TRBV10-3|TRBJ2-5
CAISAAGAGETQYF
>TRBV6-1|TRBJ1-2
CASSGRPGQGVRGYTF
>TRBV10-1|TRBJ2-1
CASSPPGQGWNEQFF
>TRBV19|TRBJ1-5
CASSNSGGQGQHF
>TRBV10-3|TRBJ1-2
CAISRQGAESGYTF
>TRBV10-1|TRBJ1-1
CASSALQENTEAFF
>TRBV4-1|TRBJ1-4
CASSQVYGSAVNEKLFF
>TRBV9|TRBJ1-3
CASSVGQLFSGNTIYF
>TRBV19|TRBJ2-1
CASSIIRYNEQFF
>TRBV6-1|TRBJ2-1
CASSGPFREGRNEQFF
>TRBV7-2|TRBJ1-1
CASTVGVLNTEAFF
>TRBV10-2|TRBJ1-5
CASRQGANQPQHF
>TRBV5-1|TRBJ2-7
CASSLDRHYEQYF
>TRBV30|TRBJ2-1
CAWSVTGGEQFF
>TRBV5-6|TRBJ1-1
CASSRTGGGTEAFF
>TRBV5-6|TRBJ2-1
CASSLLAAYNEQFF
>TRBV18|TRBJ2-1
CASSPPIYAGSFYNEQFF
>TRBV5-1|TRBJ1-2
CASSEQQGPGYTF
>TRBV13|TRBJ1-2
CASTPREFLYGYTF
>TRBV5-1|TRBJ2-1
CASSDSPGTGADEQFF
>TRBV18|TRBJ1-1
CASSQDRGGTEAFF
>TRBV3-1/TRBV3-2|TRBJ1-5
CASSHGQGGNQPQHF
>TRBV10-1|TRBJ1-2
CASRGRTGWLGYTF
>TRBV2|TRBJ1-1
CASHTRGGLNTEAFF
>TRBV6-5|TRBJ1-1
CASTRDRNTEAFF
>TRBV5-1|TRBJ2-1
CASSLGTSGYNEQFF
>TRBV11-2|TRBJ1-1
CASKTGANTEAFF
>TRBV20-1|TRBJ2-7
CSASPGPEQYF
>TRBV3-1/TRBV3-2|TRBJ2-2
CASSQAIRGRPSKRTGELFF
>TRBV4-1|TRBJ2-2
CASSQVYVGELFF
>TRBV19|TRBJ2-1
CASITPGGNEQFF
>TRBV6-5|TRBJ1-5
CASRTGGDGQPQHF
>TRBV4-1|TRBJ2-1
CASSQTRDEQFF
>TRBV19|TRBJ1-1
CASSIGQASGRAFF
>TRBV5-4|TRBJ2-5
CASSIGLAAIQETQYF
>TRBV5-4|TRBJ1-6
CASSAEAKGRINSPLHF
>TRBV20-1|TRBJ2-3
CSAQTSEEQYF
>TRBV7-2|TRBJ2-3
CASSLVAGNTDTQYF
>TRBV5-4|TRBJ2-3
CASSSYGGAPDTQYF
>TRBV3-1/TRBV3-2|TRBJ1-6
CASSQAGLTNSPLHF
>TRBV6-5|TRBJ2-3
CASSRIAGEDTQYF
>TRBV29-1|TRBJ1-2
CSVDRNYGYTF
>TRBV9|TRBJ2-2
CASSIPHRQGSTGELFF
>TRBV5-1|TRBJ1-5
CASSLAGTRNQPQHF
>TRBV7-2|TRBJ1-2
CASRERQGRGYGYTF
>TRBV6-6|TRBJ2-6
CASSRKGQGAGGANVLTF
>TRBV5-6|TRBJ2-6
CASSLRSGANVLTF
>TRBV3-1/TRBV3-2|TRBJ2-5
CASSQDPQGPTGAQYF
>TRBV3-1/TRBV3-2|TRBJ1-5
CASSGTTGQPQHF
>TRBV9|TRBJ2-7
CASSVTGGSYEQYF
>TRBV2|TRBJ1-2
CASSGLDGYTF
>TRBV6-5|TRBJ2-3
CAAGDRVLTDTQYF